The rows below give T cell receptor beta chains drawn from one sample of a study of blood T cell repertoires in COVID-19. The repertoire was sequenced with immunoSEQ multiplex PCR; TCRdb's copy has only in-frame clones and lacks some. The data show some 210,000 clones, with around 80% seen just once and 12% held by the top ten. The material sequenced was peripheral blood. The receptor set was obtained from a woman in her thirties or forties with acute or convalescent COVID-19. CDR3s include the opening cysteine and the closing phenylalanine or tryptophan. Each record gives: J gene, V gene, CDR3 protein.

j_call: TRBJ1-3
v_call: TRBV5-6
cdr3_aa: CASSFPSAGNTIYF

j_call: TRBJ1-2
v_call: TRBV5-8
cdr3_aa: CASSRMDINYGYTF

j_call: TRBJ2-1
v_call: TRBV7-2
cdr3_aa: CASSLGGQNYNEQFF

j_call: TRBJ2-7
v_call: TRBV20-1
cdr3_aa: CSASGREGPHEQYF

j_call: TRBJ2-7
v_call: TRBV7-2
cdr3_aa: CASSLESGGSSYEQYF

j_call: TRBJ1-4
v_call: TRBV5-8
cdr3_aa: CASSLDSTTNEKLFF

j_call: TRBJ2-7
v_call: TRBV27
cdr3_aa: CASCQPEGGTPDYEQYF

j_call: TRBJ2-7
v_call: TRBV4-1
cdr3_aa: CASSQTGGYSYEQYF

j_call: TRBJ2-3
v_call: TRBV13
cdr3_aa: CASSAPPGDTQYF

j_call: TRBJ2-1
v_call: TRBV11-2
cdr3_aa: CASTIGTSGYNEQFF

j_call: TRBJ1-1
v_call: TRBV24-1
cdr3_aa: CATSDFAGEAFF

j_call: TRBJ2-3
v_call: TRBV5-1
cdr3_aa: CASSQRVGGGTDTQYF

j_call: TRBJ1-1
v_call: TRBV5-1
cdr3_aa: CASSPAGNTEAFF

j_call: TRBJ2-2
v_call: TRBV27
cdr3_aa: CASSLGQGRTGELFF

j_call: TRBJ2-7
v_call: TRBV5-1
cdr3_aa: CASTPKTGQGYEQYF

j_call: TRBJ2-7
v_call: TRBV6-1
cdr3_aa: CASSERGSSSYEQYF

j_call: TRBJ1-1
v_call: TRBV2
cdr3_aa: CASNQQGLGNTEAFF

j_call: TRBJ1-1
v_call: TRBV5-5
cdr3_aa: CASSSGGGRMNTEAFF

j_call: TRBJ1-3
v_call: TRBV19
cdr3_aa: CASSISRGQTTSGNTIYF

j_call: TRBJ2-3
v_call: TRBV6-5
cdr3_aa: CATRPGVSDTQYF

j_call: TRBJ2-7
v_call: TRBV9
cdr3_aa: CASSVETGGSYEQYF

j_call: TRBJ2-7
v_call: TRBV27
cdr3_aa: CASSFFGRGRNEQYF

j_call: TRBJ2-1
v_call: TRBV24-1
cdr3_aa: CATSDLSGGFNEQFF

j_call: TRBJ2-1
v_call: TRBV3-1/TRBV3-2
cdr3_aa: CASSQLRGEQFF

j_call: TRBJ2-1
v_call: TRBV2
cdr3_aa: CASTRAGGGSEQFF

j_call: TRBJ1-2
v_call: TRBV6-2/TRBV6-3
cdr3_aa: CASSRRGGYGYTF

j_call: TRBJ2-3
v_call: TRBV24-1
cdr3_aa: CATSEPPGSGSTDTQYF

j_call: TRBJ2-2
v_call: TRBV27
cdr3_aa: CASSLGQYTGELFF

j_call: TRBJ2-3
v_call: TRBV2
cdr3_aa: CASSRGGGADTQYF

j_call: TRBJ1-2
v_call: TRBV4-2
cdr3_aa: CASSQEGTDFYGYTF

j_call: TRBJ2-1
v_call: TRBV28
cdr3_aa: CASSPPNNEQFF

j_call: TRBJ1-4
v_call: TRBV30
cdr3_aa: CAWSTGAHPTNEKLFF

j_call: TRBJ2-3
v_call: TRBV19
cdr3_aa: CASSIALPDTQYF

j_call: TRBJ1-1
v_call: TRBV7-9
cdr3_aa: CASSPRDRVENTEAFF

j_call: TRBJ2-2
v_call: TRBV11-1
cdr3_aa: CASSLAQGQYTGELFF

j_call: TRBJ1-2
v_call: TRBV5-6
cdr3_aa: CASSPRSLGQGTGYTF

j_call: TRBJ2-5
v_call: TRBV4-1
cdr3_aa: CASSLGTANSYQETQYF

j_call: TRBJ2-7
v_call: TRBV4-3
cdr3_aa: CASSPGLARRGYEQYF

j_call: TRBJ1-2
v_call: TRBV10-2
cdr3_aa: CASRRGDTEGYTF

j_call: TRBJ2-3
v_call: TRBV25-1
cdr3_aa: CASSDWDSSADTQYF

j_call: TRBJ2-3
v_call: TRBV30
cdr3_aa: CAWRLAGGVDTQYF

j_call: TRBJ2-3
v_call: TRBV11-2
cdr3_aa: CASSRGRGQLMVTQYF

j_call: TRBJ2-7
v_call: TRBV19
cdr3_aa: CASGTGTGNYEQYF

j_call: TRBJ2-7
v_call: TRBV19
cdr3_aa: CASSIRTSGRREQYF

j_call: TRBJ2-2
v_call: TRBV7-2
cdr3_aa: CASQGSANTGELFF

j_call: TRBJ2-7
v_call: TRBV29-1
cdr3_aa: CSVGRGRAYEQYF

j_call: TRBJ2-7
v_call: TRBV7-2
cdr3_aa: CASSLGIQYEQYF

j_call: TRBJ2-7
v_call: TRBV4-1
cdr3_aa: CASSHRTGAYEQYF

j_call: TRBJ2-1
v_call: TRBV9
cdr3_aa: CASIGTERYNEQFF

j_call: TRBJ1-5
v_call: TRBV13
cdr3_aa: CASSLRTSNQPQHF

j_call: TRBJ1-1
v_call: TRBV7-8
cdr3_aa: CASSLVGATEAFF

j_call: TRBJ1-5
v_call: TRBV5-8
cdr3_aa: CASSLSGYSNQPQHF

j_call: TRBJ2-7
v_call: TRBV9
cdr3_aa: CASSARDRGYEQYF

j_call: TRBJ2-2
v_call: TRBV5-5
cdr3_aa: CASSWDRASAGELFF

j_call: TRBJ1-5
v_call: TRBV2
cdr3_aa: CASRKVQGWDQPQHF